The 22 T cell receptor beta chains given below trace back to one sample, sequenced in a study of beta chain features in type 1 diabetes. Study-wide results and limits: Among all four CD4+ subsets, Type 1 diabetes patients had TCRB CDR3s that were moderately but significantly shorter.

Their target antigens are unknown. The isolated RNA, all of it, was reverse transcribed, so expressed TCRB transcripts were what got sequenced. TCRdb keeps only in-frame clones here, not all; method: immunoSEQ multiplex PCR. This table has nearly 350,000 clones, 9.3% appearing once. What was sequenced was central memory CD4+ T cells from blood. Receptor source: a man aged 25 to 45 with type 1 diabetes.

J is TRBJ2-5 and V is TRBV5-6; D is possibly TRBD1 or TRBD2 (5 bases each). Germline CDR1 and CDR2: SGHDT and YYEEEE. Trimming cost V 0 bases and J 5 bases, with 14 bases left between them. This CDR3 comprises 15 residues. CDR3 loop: CASSLVGDPWETQYF. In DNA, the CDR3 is TGTGCCAGCAGCTTGGTAGGGGACCCTTGGGAGACCCAGTACTTC.

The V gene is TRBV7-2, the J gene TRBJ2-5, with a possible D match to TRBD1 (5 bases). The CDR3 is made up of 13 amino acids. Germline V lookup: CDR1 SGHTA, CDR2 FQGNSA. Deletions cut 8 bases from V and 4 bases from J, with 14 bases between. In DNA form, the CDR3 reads TGTGCCAGCGGGGCCGGGCTTCGAGAGACCCAGTACTTC. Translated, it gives CASGAGLRETQYF. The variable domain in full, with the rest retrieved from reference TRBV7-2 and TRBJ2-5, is GAGVSQSPSNKVTEKGKDVELRCDPISGHTALYWYRQSLGQGLEFLIYFQGNSAPDKSGLPSDRFSAERTGGSVSTLTIQRTQQEDSAVYLCASGAGLRETQYFGPGTRLLVL.

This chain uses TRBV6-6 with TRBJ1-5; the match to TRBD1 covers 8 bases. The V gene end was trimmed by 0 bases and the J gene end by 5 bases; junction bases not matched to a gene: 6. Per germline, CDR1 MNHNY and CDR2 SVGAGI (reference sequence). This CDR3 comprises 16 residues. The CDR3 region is CASSYSSGGLDQPQHF. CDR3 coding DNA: TGTGCCAGCAGTTACTCCTCAGGGGGCCTGGATCAGCCCCAGCATTTT.

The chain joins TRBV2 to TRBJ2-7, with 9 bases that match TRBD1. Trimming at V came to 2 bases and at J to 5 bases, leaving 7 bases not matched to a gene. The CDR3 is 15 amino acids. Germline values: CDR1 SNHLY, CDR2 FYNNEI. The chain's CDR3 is CASSERGTGSNEQYF. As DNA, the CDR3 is TGTGCCAGCAGTGAAAGAGGGACAGGGAGTAACGAGCAGTACTTC.

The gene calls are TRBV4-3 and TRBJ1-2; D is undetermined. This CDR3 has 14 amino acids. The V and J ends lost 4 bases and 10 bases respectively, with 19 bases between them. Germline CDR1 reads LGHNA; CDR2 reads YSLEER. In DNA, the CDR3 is TGCGCCAGCAGCCCTACCCCGGAGGCCGGGCCCTACACCTTC. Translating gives CASSPTPEAGPYTF.

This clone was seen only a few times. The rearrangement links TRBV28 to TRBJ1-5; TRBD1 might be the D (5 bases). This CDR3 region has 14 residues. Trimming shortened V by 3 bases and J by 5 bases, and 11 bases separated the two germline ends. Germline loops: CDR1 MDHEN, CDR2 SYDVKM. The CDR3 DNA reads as TGTGCCAGCAGTTTGGCAGGGAGGGATCAGCCCCAGCATTTT. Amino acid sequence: CASSLAGRDQPQHF. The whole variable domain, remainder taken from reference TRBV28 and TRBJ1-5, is DVKVTQSSRYLVKRTGEKVFLECVQDMDHENMFWYRQDPGLGLRLIYFSYDVKMKEKGDIPEGYSVSREKKERFSLILESASTNQTSMYLCASSLAGRDQPQHFGDGTRLSIL.

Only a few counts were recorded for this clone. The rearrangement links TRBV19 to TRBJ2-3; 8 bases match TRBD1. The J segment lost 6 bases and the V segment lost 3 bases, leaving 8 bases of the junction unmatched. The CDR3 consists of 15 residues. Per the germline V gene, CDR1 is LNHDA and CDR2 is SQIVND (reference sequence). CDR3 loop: CASSITGGPGDTQYF. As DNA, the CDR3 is TGTGCCAGTAGTATTACAGGGGGGCCTGGGGATACGCAGTATTTT.

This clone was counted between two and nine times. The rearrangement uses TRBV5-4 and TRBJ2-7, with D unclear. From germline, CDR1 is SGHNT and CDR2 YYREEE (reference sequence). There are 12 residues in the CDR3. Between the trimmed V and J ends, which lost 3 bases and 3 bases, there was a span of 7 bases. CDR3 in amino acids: CASSSGGYEQYF. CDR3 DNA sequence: TGTGCCAGCAGCTCAGGCGGCTACGAGCAGTACTTC.

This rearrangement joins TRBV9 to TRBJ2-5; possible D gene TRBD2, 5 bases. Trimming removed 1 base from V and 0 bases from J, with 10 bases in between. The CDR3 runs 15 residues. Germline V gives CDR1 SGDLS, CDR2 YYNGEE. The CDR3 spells CASSVSGSHQETQYF. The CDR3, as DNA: TGTGCCAGCAGCGTATCGGGGTCTCACCAAGAGACCCAGTACTTC.

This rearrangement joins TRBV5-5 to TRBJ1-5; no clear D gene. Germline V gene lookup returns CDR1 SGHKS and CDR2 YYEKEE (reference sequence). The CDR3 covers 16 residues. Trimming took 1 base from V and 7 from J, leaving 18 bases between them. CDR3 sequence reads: CASSLTGEQSGQPQHF. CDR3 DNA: TGTGCCAGCAGCTTGACCGGGGAGCAATCGGGACAGCCCCAGCATTTT.

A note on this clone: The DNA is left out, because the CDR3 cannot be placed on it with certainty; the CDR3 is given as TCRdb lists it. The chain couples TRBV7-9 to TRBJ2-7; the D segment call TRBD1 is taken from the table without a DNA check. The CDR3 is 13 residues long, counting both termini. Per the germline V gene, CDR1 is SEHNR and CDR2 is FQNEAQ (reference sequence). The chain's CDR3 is CASSLVGTGNYYF.

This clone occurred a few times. The CDR3 DNA follows: TGTGCCTGGTGGGGACAGGGAAGCTATGGCTACACCTTC. Translated, it gives CAWWGQGSYGYTF. The V and J genes are TRBV30 and TRBJ1-2; 9 bases fit TRBD1. Looked up from germline, CDR1 is GTSNPN and CDR2 is SVGIG (reference sequence). V was pared by 5 bases and J by 4 bases, with 5 bases of the junction left unmatched. The CDR3 covers 13 residues.

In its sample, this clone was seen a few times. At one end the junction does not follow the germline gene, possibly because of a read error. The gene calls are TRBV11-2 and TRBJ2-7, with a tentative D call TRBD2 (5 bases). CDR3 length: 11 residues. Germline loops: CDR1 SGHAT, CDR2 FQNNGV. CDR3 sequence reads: CASSGDYEQYF. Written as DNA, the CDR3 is TGCGCCAGCAGCGGTGACTACGAGCAGTACTTC.

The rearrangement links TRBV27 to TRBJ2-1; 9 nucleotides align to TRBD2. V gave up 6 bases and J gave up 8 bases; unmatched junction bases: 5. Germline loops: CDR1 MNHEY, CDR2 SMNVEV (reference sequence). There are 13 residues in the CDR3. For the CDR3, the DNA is TGTGCCAGCAGGAGAAGCGGGGGGTATGAGCAGTTCTTC. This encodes CASRRSGGYEQFF.

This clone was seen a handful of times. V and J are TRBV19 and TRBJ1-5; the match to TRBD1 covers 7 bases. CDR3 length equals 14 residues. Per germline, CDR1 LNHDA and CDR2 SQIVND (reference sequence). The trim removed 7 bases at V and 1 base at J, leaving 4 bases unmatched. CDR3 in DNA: TGTGCCAGTATTGGACAGGCGAGCAATCAGCCCCAGCATTTT. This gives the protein CASIGQASNQPQHF.

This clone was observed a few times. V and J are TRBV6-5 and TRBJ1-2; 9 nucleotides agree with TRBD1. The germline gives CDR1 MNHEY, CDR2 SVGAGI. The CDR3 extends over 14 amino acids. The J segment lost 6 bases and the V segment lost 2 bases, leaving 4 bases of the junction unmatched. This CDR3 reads CASSYPDRGDGYTF. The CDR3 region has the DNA TGTGCCAGCAGTTACCCTGACAGGGGGGATGGCTACACCTTC.

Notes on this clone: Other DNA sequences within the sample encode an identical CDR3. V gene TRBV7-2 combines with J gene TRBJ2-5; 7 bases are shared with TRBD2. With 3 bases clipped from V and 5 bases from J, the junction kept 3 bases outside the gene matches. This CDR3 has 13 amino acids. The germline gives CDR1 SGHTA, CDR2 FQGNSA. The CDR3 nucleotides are TGTGCCAGCAGCTTGGGCGGGGGTGAGACCCAGTACTTC. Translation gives CASSLGGGETQYF.

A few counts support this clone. The CDR3 region is CASSQDVGLASNNEQFF. The CDR3 DNA is TGTGCCAGCAGCCAAGATGTGGGACTAGCTTCAAACAATGAGCAGTTCTTC. J is TRBJ2-1 and V is TRBV4-2, with TRBD2 identical over 9 bases. CDR3 length: 17 amino acids. With 0 bases clipped from V and 5 bases from J, the junction kept 8 bases outside the gene matches. Per the germline V gene, CDR1 is LGHNA and CDR2 is YNFKEQ.

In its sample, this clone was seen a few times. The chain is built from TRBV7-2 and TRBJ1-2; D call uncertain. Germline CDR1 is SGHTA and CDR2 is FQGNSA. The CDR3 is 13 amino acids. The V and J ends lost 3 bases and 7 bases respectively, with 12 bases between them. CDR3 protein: CASSLAGSAGYTF. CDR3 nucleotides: TGTGCCAGCAGCTTGGCGGGTTCCGCTGGCTACACCTTC.

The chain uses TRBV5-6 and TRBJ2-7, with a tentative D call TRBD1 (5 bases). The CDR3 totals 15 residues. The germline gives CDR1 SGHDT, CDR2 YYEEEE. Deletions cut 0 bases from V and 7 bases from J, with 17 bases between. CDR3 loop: CASSLVRRVVGEQYF. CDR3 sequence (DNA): TGTGCCAGCAGCTTGGTCCGCAGGGTGGTTGGAGAGCAGTACTTC.

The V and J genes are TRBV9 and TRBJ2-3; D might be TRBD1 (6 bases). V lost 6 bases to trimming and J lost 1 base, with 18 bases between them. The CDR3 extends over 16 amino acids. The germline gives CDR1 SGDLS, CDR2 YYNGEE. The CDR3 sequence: CASTEGTRVRTDTQYF. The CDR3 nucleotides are TGTGCCAGCACAGAGGGGACACGGGTGCGCACAGATACGCAGTATTTT. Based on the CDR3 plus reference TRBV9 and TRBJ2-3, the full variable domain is DSGVTQTPKHLITATGQRVTLRCSPRSGDLSVYWYQQSLDQGLQFLIQYYNGEERAKGNILERFSAQQFPDLHSELNLSSLELGDSALYFCASTEGTRVRTDTQYFGPGTRLTVL.

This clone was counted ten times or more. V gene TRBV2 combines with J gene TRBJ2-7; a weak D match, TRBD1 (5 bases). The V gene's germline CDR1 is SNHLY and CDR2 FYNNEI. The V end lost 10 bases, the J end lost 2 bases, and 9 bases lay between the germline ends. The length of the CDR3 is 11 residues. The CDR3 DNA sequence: TGTGCCAAGATGACAGCCTACGAGCAGTACTTC. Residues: CAKMTAYEQYF.